These 26 T cell receptor beta chains came from one sample sequenced in a study of siplizumab effects on memory and regulatory T cells. The table came from immunoSEQ multiplex PCR; TCRdb's copy has only in-frame clones and leaves some out. The sample yields about 66,000 clones, just over 95% seen once. The source material was naive CD8+ T cells sorted from blood. All receptors come from a human donor in good health.

With regard to this clone: Other DNA sequences of this sample code for an identical CDR3. V and J are TRBV11-2 and TRBJ2-7; TRBD2 might be the D (6 bases). Germline-derived CDR1 and CDR2 are SGHAT and FQNNGV. This CDR3 spans 12 amino acids. V shed 5 bases and J shed 3 bases, with 8 bases lying between them. In DNA form, the CDR3 reads TGTGCCAGCAGCCTCGGGAGCTACGAGCAGTACTTC. It is translated as CASSLGSYEQYF.

In this sample, this clone turned up once. The chain couples TRBV4-1 to TRBJ2-5, with D tentatively TRBD1 (7 bases). The J call may be incorrect, as the DNA end agrees better with TRBJ2-7. The CDR3 is 16 amino acids. CDR1 is MGHRA, CDR2 YSYEKL, per germline. This CDR3 reads CASSQEGGDRVGEQYF. DNA of the CDR3: TGCGCCAGCAGCCAAGAGGGGGGAGACAGGGTCGGCGAGCAGTACTTC.

Remarks on this clone: Other DNA sequences in the same sample also yield this CDR3. The V call is TRBV5-4, the J call TRBJ1-6; 7 positions agree with TRBD1. V dropped 2 bases and J dropped 7; count of bases not matched to a gene: 3. Germline CDR1 is SGHNT and CDR2 is YYREEE (reference sequence). This CDR3 contains 14 residues. This chain's CDR3 is CASSFQGGNSPLHF. The CDR3 DNA reads as TGTGCCAGCAGCTTTCAGGGGGGGAATTCACCCCTCCACTTT.

In this sample, this clone turned up once. This sequence joins TRBV29-1 and TRBJ2-3; D remains unclear. CDR1 SQVTM and CDR2 ANQGSEA come from the germline V gene. The CDR3 is 14 amino acids. Trimming took 8 bases from V and 2 from J, leaving 17 bases between them. CDR3 residues: CSPSRAEPTDTQYF. DNA for the CDR3: TGCAGCCCTTCTCGGGCAGAACCCACAGATACGCAGTATTTT.

This chain links TRBV28 with TRBJ2-3; no clear D. This CDR3 region has 13 residues. Trimming left V 5 bases short and J 3 bases short, with 9 bases between. Germline V gives CDR1 MDHEN, CDR2 SYDVKM. CDR3 protein: CASSTRQTDTQYF. CDR3 coding DNA: TGTGCCAGCAGTACCCGCCAGACAGATACGCAGTATTTT.

V and J are TRBV7-2 and TRBJ2-7; possibly TRBD2 for D (6 bases). Trimming removed 5 bases from V and 3 bases from J, with 17 bases in between. Per the germline V gene, CDR1 is SGHTA and CDR2 is FQGNSA. CDR3 size: 15 residues. The CDR3 nucleotides read TGTGCCAGCAGCCCTCCGGGACTCCAAAGCTACGAGCAGTACTTC. It is translated as CASSPPGLQSYEQYF.

The chain joins TRBV28 to TRBJ2-7; 13 bases fit TRBD2. With 4 bases clipped from V and 6 bases from J, the junction kept 3 bases outside the gene matches. Germline assignment: CDR1 MDHEN and CDR2 SYDVKM. CDR3 size: 14 residues. The CDR3, as DNA: TGTGCCAGCAGTTCCGGACTAGCGGGGGCCGAGCAGTACTTC. This translates into CASSSGLAGAEQYF.

In DNA, the CDR3 is TGTGCCAGCAGTTACGACCCACAGGGGATGGAGCCCCAGCATTTT. Protein product: CASSYDPQGMEPQHF. The chain uses TRBV6-6 and TRBJ1-5; 7 bases line up with TRBD1. V shed 2 bases, J shed 8 bases, and the junction held 9 bases outside the gene matches. This CDR3 has 15 residues. The germline V gene has CDR1 MNHNY and CDR2 SVGAGI (reference sequence).

The chain uses TRBV11-2 and TRBJ2-2, with 12 positions matching TRBD1. Germline V gene data show CDR1 as SGHAT and CDR2 as FQNNGV. The CDR3 loop spans 15 amino acids. J lost 4 bases, V lost 3 bases, and 0 bases had no gene match. Here the CDR3 DNA reads TGTGCCAGCAGCTTGGGACAGGGGGCCACCGGGGAGCTGTTTTTT. This sequence encodes CASSLGQGATGELFF.

The J gene is TRBJ2-5, the V gene TRBV18, with 9 bases lining up with TRBD2. The DNA end favors TRBJ2-7, so the J call may be wrong. The CDR3 sequence is 14 residues long. Germline V gene sequence: CDR1 KGHSH, CDR2 LQKENI. CDR3 in DNA: TGTGCCAGCTCACGGCTAGCGGGGCCCTACGAGCAGTACTTC. Translated, it gives CASSRLAGPYEQYF.

V and J are TRBV19 and TRBJ2-1; maybe TRBD2 (7 bases). The germline V gene has CDR1 LNHDA and CDR2 SQIVND (reference sequence). The length of the CDR3 is 14 residues. V was shortened by 11 bases and J by 6 bases, with 20 bases between the two germline ends. CDR3 protein: CASQRGGGLNEQFF. CDR3 coding DNA: TGTGCCTCCCAGAGGGGGGGTGGACTCAATGAGCAGTTCTTC.

The CDR3 bases are TGTGCCAGTAGTATGAACAGCGGGGGGGCCTATGAGCAGTTCTTC. Protein product: CASSMNSGGAYEQFF. This chain links TRBV19 with TRBJ2-1; 10 positions match TRBD2. The germline CDR1 and CDR2 sequences are LNHDA and SQIVND (reference sequence). V dropped 3 bases and J dropped 8; count of bases not matched to a gene: 7. The CDR3 consists of 15 residues.

This chain uses TRBV4-1 with TRBJ1-1; D is ambiguous. V lost 5 bases and J 2 bases, leaving 3 bases between the germline ends. The CDR3 totals 11 residues. CDR1 and CDR2 (germline): MGHRA, YSYEKL. CDR3 nucleotide sequence: TGCGCCAGCAGCTTTAACACTGAAGCTTTCTTT. Protein: CASSFNTEAFF.

The rearrangement links TRBV7-9 to TRBJ2-2; 13 bases agree with TRBD2. Germline V CDR1 and CDR2: SEHNR, FQNEAQ (reference sequence). The ends lost 3 bases at V and 1 base at J; junction bases unmatched: 5. CDR3 size: 18 residues. The CDR3: CASSLGLAGHGNTGELFF. The CDR3 nucleotides are TGTGCCAGCAGCTTGGGACTAGCGGGGCACGGGAACACCGGGGAGCTGTTTTTT.

This chain uses TRBV5-6 with TRBJ2-7; a weak D match, TRBD2 (5 bases). Germline V gene lookup returns CDR1 SGHDT and CDR2 YYEEEE. The CDR3 has 14 amino acids. V lost 4 bases, J lost 6 bases, and 17 bases lay in between. The CDR3 bases are TGTGCCAGCAGCCCGGGCCGGGCTAGCCTCGAGCAGTACTTC. As protein: CASSPGRASLEQYF.

The gene calls are TRBV6-1 and TRBJ2-1, with D hard to call. Germline V CDR1 and CDR2: MNHNS, SASEGT. The CDR3 contains 14 residues. Trimming left V 3 bases short and J 0 bases short, with 6 bases between. This CDR3 reads CASSDASSYNEQFF. CDR3 bases: TGTGCCAGCAGTGATGCAAGCTCCTACAATGAGCAGTTCTTC.

This clone was counted only a few times. The V and J genes are TRBV6-5 and TRBJ1-1; no reliable D call. CDR3 size: 13 residues. Trimming removed 0 bases at V and 4 bases at J, with 6 bases between. Germline CDR1 reads MNHEY; CDR2 reads SVGAGI. CDR3 DNA: TGTGCCAGCAGTTACTCGGAAGGCACTGAAGCTTTCTTT. Translating gives CASSYSEGTEAFF.

The chain recombines TRBV7-7 with TRBJ2-5; D gene uncertain. This CDR3 is built from 14 residues. CDR1 SSHAT and CDR2 FNYEAQ come from the germline V gene (reference sequence). Trimming took off 5 bases at V and 3 bases at J, with 13 bases between the two ends. The CDR3: CASSPGNMEETQYF. CDR3 DNA sequence: TGTGCCAGCAGCCCAGGAAATATGGAAGAGACCCAGTACTTC.

This clone was picked up one time. This chain joins TRBV27 and TRBJ2-7; D not resolved. This CDR3 spans 13 amino acids. CDR1 is MNHEY, CDR2 SMNVEV, per germline (reference sequence). The V gene lost 2 bases and the J gene lost 2 bases, with 7 bases spanning the gap. Written as DNA, the CDR3 is TGTGCCAGCAGTTTAGAAGGGACCTACGAGCAGTACTTC. This codes for CASSLEGTYEQYF.

The chain employs TRBV20-1 and TRBJ2-1; the D gene is possibly TRBD2 (6 bases). This CDR3 contains 10 residues. Germline V lookup: CDR1 DFQATT, CDR2 SNEGSKA (reference sequence). The V end lost 6 bases, the J end lost 10 bases, and 10 bases lay between the germline ends. The CDR3 DNA reads TGCAGTGCCGATGGGGGGGAGCAGTTCTTC. Translated, it gives CSADGGEQFF.

The chain carries TRBV11-2 and TRBJ2-7; D unresolved. The CDR3 contains 11 residues. CDR1 is SGHAT and CDR2 is FQNNGV in the germline V gene. Trimming took off 5 bases at V and 2 bases at J, with 4 bases between the two ends. This chain's CDR3 is CASSVTYEQYF. The CDR3, as DNA: TGTGCCAGCAGCGTCACCTACGAGCAGTACTTC.

V usage is TRBV27 and J usage is TRBJ1-1, with TRBD1 identical over 7 bases. Germline CDR1 MNHEY, CDR2 SMNVEV (reference sequence). The CDR3 has 13 residues. Trimming cost V 5 bases and J 11 bases; bases outside gene matches: 11. This CDR3 reads CASSPQTGLEAFF. The CDR3 DNA reads as TGTGCCAGCAGTCCACAGACAGGGTTAGAGGCTTTCTTT.

This chain uses TRBV7-6 with TRBJ2-7, with D unresolved. The CDR3 runs to 15 residues. V dropped 0 bases and J dropped 4 bases, with 13 bases sitting between them. The germline V gene has CDR1 SGHVS and CDR2 FNYEAQ. CDR3 in DNA: TGTGCCAGCAGCTTAGCCAGAACAGAGGAATACGAGCAGTACTTC. As protein: CASSLARTEEYEQYF.

The V and J genes are TRBV19 and TRBJ2-5; no clear D. CDR1 is LNHDA, CDR2 SQIVND, per germline (reference sequence). V was clipped by 1 base and J by 0 bases, with 6 bases between them. The CDR3 is 14 amino acids. Written as DNA, the CDR3 is TGTGCCAGTAGTATAGTAGGCTACCAAGAGACCCAGTACTTC. This codes for CASSIVGYQETQYF.

The chain employs TRBV27 and TRBJ2-7, with TRBD2 as a possible D gene (5 bases). This CDR3 region has 15 residues. The V and J ends lost 2 bases and 0 bases respectively, with 11 bases between them. The germline V gene has CDR1 MNHEY and CDR2 SMNVEV (reference sequence). The CDR3 region has the DNA TGTGCCAGCAGTTTAAGCGGCAGGAACTCCTACGAGCAGTACTTC. Protein product: CASSLSGRNSYEQYF.

The rearrangement links TRBV7-6 to TRBJ2-5; 7 bases fit TRBD1. Germline trimming cut 1 base from V and 3 bases from J; bases unmatched to any gene: 11. This CDR3 is 17 amino acids long. Germline values: CDR1 SGHVS, CDR2 FNYEAQ. CDR3 region: CASSLEGGYLPKETQYF. CDR3 bases: TGTGCCAGCAGCTTAGAAGGGGGCTATCTCCCCAAAGAGACCCAGTACTTC.